Included here is one T cell receptor (beta chain) sequence, with context. The antigen is not known. This entry is derived from a study of OX40 agonist ivuxolimab in advanced cancers. Study summary: An agonistic human IgG2 monoclonal antibody against OX40 (CD134) was given. Across the patients, intravenous ivuxolimab was delivered every 2 weeks at 0.01 to 10 mg/kg.

The CDR3 covers 16 residues. Study findings and constraints: At doses 0.1 to 3.0 mg/kg, CD4+ and CD8+ clones expanded.

Some clones are missing from TCRdb's copy, which holds only in-frame ones; the method was immunoSEQ multiplex PCR. Of 52,000 or so clones detected, approximately 86% appear once; the ten largest clones hold around 10%. The sampling schedule covered blood at baseline, cycle 4 day 1, and cycle 7 day 1. The sample in question was CD4+ or CD8+ T cells sorted from blood, obtained in a trial of the OX40 agonist ivuxolimab. V gene TRBV12-1 combines with J gene TRBJ1-5; the DNA was not used to check the table's D call, TRBD1. TRBV12-1 is noted as a pseudogene. This receptor was identified in an adult with an advanced solid tumor such as melanoma, head and neck, liver or kidney cancer. Here the CDR3 reads CASSDHSRDNNQPQHF. DNA of the CDR3: TGTGCCAGCAGCGACCACTCACGGGACAATAATCAGCCCCAGCATTTT.